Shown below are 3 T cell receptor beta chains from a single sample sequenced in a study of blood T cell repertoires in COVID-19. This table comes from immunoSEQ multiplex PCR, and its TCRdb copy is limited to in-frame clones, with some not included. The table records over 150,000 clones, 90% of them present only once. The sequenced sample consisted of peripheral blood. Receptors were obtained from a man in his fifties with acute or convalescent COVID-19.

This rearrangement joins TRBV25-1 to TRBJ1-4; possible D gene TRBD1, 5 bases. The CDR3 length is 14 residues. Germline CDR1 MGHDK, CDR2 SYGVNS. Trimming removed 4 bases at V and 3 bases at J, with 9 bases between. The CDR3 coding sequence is TGTGCCAGCAGTGCGAAGGGGCCTAATGAAAAACTGTTTTTT. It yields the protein CASSAKGPNEKLFF. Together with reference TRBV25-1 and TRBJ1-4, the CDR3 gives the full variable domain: EADIYQTPRYLVIGTGKKITLECSQTMGHDKMYWYQQDPGMELHLIHYSYGVNSTEKGDLSSESTVSRIRTEHFPLTLESARPSHTSQYLCASSAKGPNEKLFFGSGTQLSVL.

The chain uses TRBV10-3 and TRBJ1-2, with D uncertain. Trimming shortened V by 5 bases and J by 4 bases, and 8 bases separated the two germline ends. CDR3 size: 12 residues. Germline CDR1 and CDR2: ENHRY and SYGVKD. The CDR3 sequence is CAISTNVYGYTF. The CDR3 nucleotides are TGTGCCATCAGTACAAACGTCTATGGCTACACCTTC.

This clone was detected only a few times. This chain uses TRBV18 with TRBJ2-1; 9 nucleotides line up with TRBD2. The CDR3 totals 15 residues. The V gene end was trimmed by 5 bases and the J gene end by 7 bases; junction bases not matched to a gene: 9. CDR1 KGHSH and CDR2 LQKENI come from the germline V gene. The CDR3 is CASSTGLALGNEQFF. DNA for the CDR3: TGTGCCAGCTCAACCGGACTAGCGCTCGGGAATGAGCAGTTCTTC.